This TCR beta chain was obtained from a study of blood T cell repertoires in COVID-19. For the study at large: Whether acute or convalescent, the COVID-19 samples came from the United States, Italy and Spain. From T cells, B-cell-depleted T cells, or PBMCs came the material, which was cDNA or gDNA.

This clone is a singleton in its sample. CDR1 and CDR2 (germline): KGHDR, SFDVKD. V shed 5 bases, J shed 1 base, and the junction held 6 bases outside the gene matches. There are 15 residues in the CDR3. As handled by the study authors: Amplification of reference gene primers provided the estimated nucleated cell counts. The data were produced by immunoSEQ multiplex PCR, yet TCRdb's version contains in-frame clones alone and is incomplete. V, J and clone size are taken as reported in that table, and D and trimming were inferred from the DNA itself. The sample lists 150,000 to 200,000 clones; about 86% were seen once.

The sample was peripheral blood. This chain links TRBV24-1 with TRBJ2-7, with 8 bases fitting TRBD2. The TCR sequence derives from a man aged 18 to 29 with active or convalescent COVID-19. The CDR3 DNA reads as TGTGCCACCAGTGCGGGGGGGGATCTGTCCTACGAGCAGTACTTC. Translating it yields CATSAGGDLSYEQYF.